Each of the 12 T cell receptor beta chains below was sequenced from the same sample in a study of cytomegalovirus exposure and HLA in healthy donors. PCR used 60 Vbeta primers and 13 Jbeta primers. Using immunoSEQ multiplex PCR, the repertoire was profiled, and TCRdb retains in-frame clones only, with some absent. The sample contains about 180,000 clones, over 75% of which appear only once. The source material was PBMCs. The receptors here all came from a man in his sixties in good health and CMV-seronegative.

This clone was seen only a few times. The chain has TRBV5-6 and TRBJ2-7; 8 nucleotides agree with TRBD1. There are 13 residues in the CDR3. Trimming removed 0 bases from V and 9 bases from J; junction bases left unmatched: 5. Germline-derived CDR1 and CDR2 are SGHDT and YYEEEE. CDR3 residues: CASSLAAGGGQYF. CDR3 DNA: TGTGCCAGCAGCTTGGCGGCAGGGGGCGGGCAGTACTTC.

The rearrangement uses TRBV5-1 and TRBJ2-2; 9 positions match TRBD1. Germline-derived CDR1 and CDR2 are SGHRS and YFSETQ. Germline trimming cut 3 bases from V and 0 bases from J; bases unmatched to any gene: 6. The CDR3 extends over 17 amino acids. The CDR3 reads CASSSDGTGTNTGELFF. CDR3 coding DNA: TGCGCCAGCAGCTCAGACGGGACAGGGACGAACACCGGGGAGCTGTTTTTT.

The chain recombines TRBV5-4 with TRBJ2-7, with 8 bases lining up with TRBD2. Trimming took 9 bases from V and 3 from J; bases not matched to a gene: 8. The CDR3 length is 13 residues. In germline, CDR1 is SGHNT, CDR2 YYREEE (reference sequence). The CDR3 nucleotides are TGTGCCACCGGGGGGCGGGGGGACTACGAGCAGTACTTC. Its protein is CATGGRGDYEQYF.

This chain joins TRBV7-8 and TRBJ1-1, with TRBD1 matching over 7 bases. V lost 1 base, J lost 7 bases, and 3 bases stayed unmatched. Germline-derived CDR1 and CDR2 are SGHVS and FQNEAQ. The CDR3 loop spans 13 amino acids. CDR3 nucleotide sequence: TGTGCCAGCAGCTTAGTTGACAGGGATGAAGCTTTCTTT. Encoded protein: CASSLVDRDEAFF.

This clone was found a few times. The CDR3 spells CAWSVQPDTQYF. DNA of the CDR3: TGTGCCTGGAGTGTACAACCAGATACGCAGTATTTT. The chain carries TRBV30 and TRBJ2-3; D call uncertain. Germline CDR1 reads GTSNPN; CDR2 reads SVGIG (reference sequence). The CDR3 consists of 12 residues. Trimming removed 0 bases from V and 4 bases from J, with 5 bases in between.

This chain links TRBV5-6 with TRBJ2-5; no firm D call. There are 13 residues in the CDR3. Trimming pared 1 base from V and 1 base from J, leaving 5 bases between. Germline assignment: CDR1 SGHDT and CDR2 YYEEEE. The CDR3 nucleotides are TGTGCCAGCAGCTTGTCCGGCCAAGAGACCCAGTACTTC. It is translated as CASSLSGQETQYF. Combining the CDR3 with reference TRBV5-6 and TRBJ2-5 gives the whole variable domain DAGVTQSPTHLIKTRGQQVTLRCSPKSGHDTVSWYQQALGQGPQFIFQYYEEEERQRGNFPDRFSGHQFPNYSSELNVNALLLGDSALYLCASSLSGQETQYFGPGTRLLVL.

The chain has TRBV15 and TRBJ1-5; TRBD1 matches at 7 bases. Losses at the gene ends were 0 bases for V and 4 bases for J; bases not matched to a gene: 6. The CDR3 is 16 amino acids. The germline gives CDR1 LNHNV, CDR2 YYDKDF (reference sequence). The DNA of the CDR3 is TGTGCCACCAGCAGAGATTATGGACAGGATAATCAGCCCCAGCATTTT. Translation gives CATSRDYGQDNQPQHF. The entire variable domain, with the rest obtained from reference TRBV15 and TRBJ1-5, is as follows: DAMVIQNPRYQVTQFGKPVTLSCSQTLNHNVMYWYQQKSSQAPKLLFHYYDKDFNNEADTPDNFQSRRPNTSFCFLDIRSPGLGDTAMYLCATSRDYGQDNQPQHFGDGTRLSIL.

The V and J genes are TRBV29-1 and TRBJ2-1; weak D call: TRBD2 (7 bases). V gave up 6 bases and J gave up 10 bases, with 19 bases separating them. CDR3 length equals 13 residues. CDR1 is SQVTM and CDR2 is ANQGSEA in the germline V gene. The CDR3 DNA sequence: TGCAGCGTCGCCGGGGGGCAATCTGAAGAGCAGTTCTTC. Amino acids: CSVAGGQSEEQFF.

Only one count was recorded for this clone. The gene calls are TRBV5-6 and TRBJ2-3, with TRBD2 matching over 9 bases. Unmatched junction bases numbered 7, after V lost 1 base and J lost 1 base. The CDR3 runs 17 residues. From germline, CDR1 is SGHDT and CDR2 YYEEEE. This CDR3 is CASSLPLAGPRTDTQYF. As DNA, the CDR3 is TGTGCCAGCAGCTTGCCGCTAGCGGGGCCCCGCACAGATACGCAGTATTTT.

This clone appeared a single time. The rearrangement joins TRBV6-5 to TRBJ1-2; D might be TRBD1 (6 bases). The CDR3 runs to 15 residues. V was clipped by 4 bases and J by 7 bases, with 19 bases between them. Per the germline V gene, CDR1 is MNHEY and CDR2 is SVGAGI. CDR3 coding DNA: TGTGCCAGCAGTTTGGGGGGGGGCGCAGTGCGTGGCTACACCTTC. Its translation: CASSLGGGAVRGYTF.

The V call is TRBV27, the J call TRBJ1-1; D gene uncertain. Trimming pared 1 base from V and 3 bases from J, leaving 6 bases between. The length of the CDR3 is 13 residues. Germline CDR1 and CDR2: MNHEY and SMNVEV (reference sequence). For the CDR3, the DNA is TGTGCCAGCAGTTTATTCCAGTACACTGAAGCTTTCTTT. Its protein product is CASSLFQYTEAFF.

For the CDR3, the DNA is TGTGCCAGCAGCGAGGCCGGGACTAGCGGGAGTGAGCAGTTCTTC. This sequence encodes CASSEAGTSGSEQFF. This rearrangement joins TRBV7-9 to TRBJ2-1; the match to TRBD2 covers 14 bases. The CDR3 runs to 15 residues. The J segment lost 9 bases and the V segment lost 5 bases, leaving 6 bases of the junction unmatched. Germline V gene lookup returns CDR1 SEHNR and CDR2 FQNEAQ (reference sequence).